This is a list of T cell receptor beta chains from one sample in a study of cytomegalovirus exposure and HLA in healthy donors. Using immunoSEQ multiplex PCR, the repertoire was profiled, and TCRdb retains in-frame clones only, with some absent. The table lists about 180,000 clones, under 80% of them singletons. Sequenced: PBMCs. These TCRs come from a woman in her 30s in good health and CMV-seropositive. Each CDR3 is given with its conserved first and last residue. The D gene is left open where the match is weak. Expanded clones get a size class; other rows say once, few or many, or leave the size out.

TRBJ1-4	TRBV7-2	few	-	CASSFGRRNEKLFF	TGTGCCAGCAGCTTCGGGAGGAGGAATGAAAAACTGTTTTTT
TRBJ2-2	TRBV7-2	once	TRBD1	CAEGAGSANTGELFF	TGTGCCGAGGGGGCCGGGTCCGCGAACACCGGGGAGCTGTTTTTT
TRBJ2-7	TRBV2	-	TRBD1	CASSGGDRGSQQYF	TGTGCCAGCAGTGGAGGAGACAGGGGCAGCCAGCAGTACTTC
TRBJ2-3	TRBV5-1	-	-	CASTLPGTYTQYF	TGCGCCAGCACTCTTCCGGGAACCTATACGCAGTATTTT
TRBJ2-1	TRBV7-2	-	TRBD2	CASSSRTSGDNEQFF	TGTGCCAGCAGCTCCCGGACTAGCGGGGACAATGAGCAGTTCTTC
TRBJ1-6	TRBV2	-	-	CASREGGVGPNSPLHF	TGTGCCAGCAGAGAAGGCGGGGTCGGACCGAATTCACCCCTCCACTTT
TRBJ2-1	TRBV5-1	-	TRBD1	CASSLDRGTGNEQFF	TGCGCCAGCAGCTTGGACAGGGGGACTGGGAATGAGCAGTTCTTC
TRBJ2-2	TRBV6-5	-	TRBD1	CASNPEQGAGELFF	TGTGCCAGCAACCCGGAGCAGGGGGCCGGGGAGCTGTTTTTT
TRBJ1-2	TRBV19	-	TRBD1	CASSMEGQGVYGYTF	TGTGCCAGTAGTATGGAGGGACAGGGGGTCTATGGCTACACCTTC
TRBJ2-2	TRBV5-1	-	TRBD1	CASSLRDRGAGELFF	TGCGCCAGCAGCCTGCGGGACAGGGGGGCCGGGGAGCTGTTTTTT
TRBJ2-2	TRBV6-4	few	-	CASSDSSANTGELFF	TGTGCCAGCAGTGACTCTAGCGCGAACACCGGGGAGCTGTTTTTT
TRBJ2-1	TRBV18	-	-	CASSPGGRWEFF	TGTGCCAGCTCACCAGGAGGGCGTTGGGAGTTCTTC
TRBJ2-5	TRBV5-1	-	-	CASSPGVSETQYF	TGCGCCAGCAGCCCAGGGGTTTCGGAGACCCAGTACTTC
TRBJ2-7	TRBV7-9	-	-	CASSLVSGDEQYF	TGTGCCAGCAGCTTAGTTTCCGGGGACGAGCAGTACTTC
TRBJ1-2	TRBV5-5	few	TRBD1	CASSLEGAYGYTF	TGTGCCAGCAGCTTGGAGGGGGCCTATGGCTACACCTTC
TRBJ1-5	TRBV2	-	-	CASSVQAEVAQHF	TGTGCCAGCAGTGTTCAGGCAGAAGTGGCCCAGCATTTT
TRBJ1-2	TRBV6-5	-	-	CASSEMPGYVSYTF	TGTGCCAGCAGTGAAATGCCGGGTTATGTAAGCTACACCTTC
TRBJ2-5	TRBV27	few	TRBD1	CASSLTGRETQYF	TGTGCCAGCAGTTTGACAGGGCGAGAGACCCAGTACTTC
TRBJ2-3	TRBV5-8	-	TRBD1	CASSHRDRIFTDTQYF	TGTGCCAGCAGCCACCGGGACAGAATCTTCACAGATACGCAGTATTTT
TRBJ1-2	TRBV5-1	-	-	CASSLEGRGGYTF	TGCGCCAGCAGCTTGGAAGGCAGGGGTGGCTACACCTTC
TRBJ2-2	TRBV4-2	once	TRBD1	CASSQDLGGAGTGELFF	TGTGCCAGCAGCCAAGATCTAGGGGGCGCCGGGACCGGGGAGCTGTTTTTT
TRBJ2-1	TRBV5-1	-	TRBD1	CASSGDRVINEQFF	TGCGCCAGCAGCGGGGACAGGGTGATCAATGAGCAGTTCTTC
TRBJ2-6	TRBV11-2	-	-	CASSLGGRDSGANVLTF	TGTGCCAGCAGCTTAGGCGGCCGAGACTCTGGGGCCAACGTCCTGACTTTC
TRBJ1-6	TRBV5-1	-	TRBD1	CASSWRGQGTSPLHF	TGCGCCAGCAGCTGGAGGGGACAGGGAACTTCACCCCTCCACTTT
TRBJ2-1	TRBV11-2	-	TRBD2	CASSLLLAGGREQFF	TGTGCCAGCAGCTTACTACTAGCGGGGGGGCGTGAGCAGTTCTTC
TRBJ1-4	TRBV30	-	TRBD1	CAWSPPTGRHEKLFF	TGTGCCTGGAGTCCGCCGACAGGGAGGCATGAAAAACTGTTTTTT
TRBJ1-1	TRBV9	-	-	CASSPRGDTEAFF	TGTGCCAGCAGCCCCAGGGGAGACACTGAAGCTTTCTTT
TRBJ2-1	TRBV5-1	-	TRBD2	CASSSLAGGPNEQFF	TGCGCCAGCAGCTCCTTAGCGGGGGGGCCCAATGAGCAGTTCTTC
TRBJ1-1	TRBV28	-	TRBD1	CASSLWTGGTNTEAFF	TGTGCCAGCAGTTTATGGACAGGGGGCACGAACACTGAAGCTTTCTTT
TRBJ2-7	TRBV2	-	-	CASSESAVGSYEQYF	TGTGCCAGCAGTGAGTCAGCAGTGGGCTCCTACGAGCAGTACTTC
TRBJ2-1	TRBV6-5	-	TRBD2	CASSLAGAPYNEQFF	TGTGCCAGCAGTTTAGCGGGGGCGCCCTACAATGAGCAGTTCTTC
TRBJ2-2	TRBV27	-	TRBD2	CASSLRGDANTGELFF	TGTGCCAGCAGCTTGCGGGGGGACGCGAACACCGGGGAGCTGTTTTTT